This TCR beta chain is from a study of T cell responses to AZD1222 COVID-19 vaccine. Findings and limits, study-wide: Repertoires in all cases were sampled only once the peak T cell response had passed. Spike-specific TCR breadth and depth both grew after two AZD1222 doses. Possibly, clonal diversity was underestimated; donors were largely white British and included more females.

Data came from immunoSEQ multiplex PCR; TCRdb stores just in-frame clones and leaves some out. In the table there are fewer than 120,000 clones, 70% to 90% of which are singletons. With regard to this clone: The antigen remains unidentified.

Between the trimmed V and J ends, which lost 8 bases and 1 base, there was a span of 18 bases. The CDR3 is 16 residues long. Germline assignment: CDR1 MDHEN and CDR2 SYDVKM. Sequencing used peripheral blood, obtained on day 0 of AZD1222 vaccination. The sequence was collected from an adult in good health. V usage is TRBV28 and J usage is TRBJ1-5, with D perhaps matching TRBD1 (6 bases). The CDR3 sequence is CASPKGGKVSNQPQHF. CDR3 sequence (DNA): TGTGCCAGCCCAAAGGGGGGAAAGGTAAGCAATCAGCCCCAGCATTTT.